Included here is one T cell receptor (beta chain) sequence, with context. Time point of the sample: newly diagnosed, previously untreated cHL patient sample. Magnetic negative selection served to purify CD4+ T cells out of PBMCs that had been thawed. This sample stems from a study of PD-1 blockade in classical Hodgkin lymphoma. Only in-frame clones appear in the TCRdb table, and some are missing; sequencing was by immunoSEQ multiplex PCR. The sample contains about 30,000 clones, about 88% of which appear only once. Germline CDR1 reads SGHRS; CDR2 reads YFSETQ. This CDR3 region has 17 residues. V shed 4 bases and J 0 bases; nucleotides not matched to a gene: 9.

The sample was CD4+ T cells from blood. The gene calls are TRBV5-1 and TRBJ2-3, with 9 bases aligning to TRBD1. This TCR was sampled from a human donor with classical Hodgkin lymphoma. CDR3 bases: TGCGCCAGCAGCGGTAGGACAGGGGCCTATAGCACAGATACGCAGTATTTT. Encoded protein: CASSGRTGAYSTDTQYF.